The 20 T cell receptor beta chains in this list originate from one sample, sequenced in a study of blood T cell repertoires in COVID-19. The data were produced by immunoSEQ multiplex PCR, yet TCRdb's version contains in-frame clones alone and is incomplete. The sample carries 120,000 to 150,000 clones, approximately 87% recorded once. The sample comprised peripheral blood. These receptors were obtained from a woman aged 45-65 years with active or convalescent COVID-19.

In nucleotides, the CDR3 is TGTGCCAGCAGCTTGGACAGACAGGGCTTGAATTTTGGTTCACCCCTCCACTTT. This encodes CASSLDRQGLNFGSPLHF. The chain is built from TRBV5-8 and TRBJ1-6, with TRBD1 identical over 7 bases. Looked up from germline, CDR1 is SGHTS and CDR2 is YDEGEE. There are 18 residues in the CDR3. The V segment lost 0 bases and the J segment 9 bases; nucleotides outside the gene matches: 15.

The chain couples TRBV6-5 to TRBJ1-1, with D hard to call. Germline V gene lookup returns CDR1 MNHEY and CDR2 SVGAGI. This CDR3 is built from 14 residues. Deletions cut 0 bases from V and 7 bases from J, with 12 bases between. This CDR3 reads CASSYSRQLGEAFF. In DNA, the CDR3 is TGTGCCAGCAGTTACTCGCGGCAGTTGGGTGAAGCTTTCTTT.

This CDR3 is CASSLGPVPEQFF. CDR3 in DNA: TGCGCCAGCAGCTTGGGTCCAGTTCCTGAGCAGTTCTTC. This chain joins TRBV5-1 and TRBJ2-1; D ambiguous. The germline gives CDR1 SGHRS, CDR2 YFSETQ. The CDR3 spans 13 residues. Trimming left V 0 bases short and J 9 bases short, with 10 bases between.

J is TRBJ2-4 and V is TRBV2; D might be TRBD1 (6 bases). V gave up 0 bases and J gave up 6 bases, with 12 bases separating them. The length of the CDR3 is 15 residues. Germline V gene sequence: CDR1 SNHLY, CDR2 FYNNEI. CDR3 region: CASSEASPGANIQYF. As DNA, the CDR3 is TGTGCCAGCAGTGAAGCAAGTCCAGGGGCAAACATTCAGTACTTC.

This clone was recorded only once. The V call is TRBV2, the J call TRBJ1-1; no clear D gene. The ends were cut back, 7 bases at V and 2 bases at J, with 8 bases in the middle. From germline, CDR1 is SNHLY and CDR2 FYNNEI. The CDR3 spans 12 residues. The CDR3 is CASIFPNTEAFF. In nucleotides, the CDR3 is TGTGCCAGCATTTTTCCTAACACTGAAGCTTTCTTT.

The gene calls are TRBV4-3 and TRBJ2-7; D is possibly TRBD1 (5 bases). From germline, CDR1 is LGHNA and CDR2 YSLEER. The CDR3 has 15 residues. Trimming took off 0 bases at V and 1 base at J, with 10 bases between the two ends. The CDR3 sequence: CASSQDRARSYEQYF. CDR3 sequence (DNA): TGCGCCAGCAGCCAAGACAGGGCCCGATCCTACGAGCAGTACTTC.

This clone was detected only once. The V and J genes are TRBV7-2 and TRBJ2-3; perhaps TRBD1 as D (6 bases). Germline values: CDR1 SGHTA, CDR2 FQGNSA. With 3 bases removed from V and 3 bases from J, the gap between germline ends came to 10 bases. This CDR3 is 14 amino acids long. The CDR3 DNA reads as TGTGCCAGCAGCTTGGGACATCGTACAGATACGCAGTATTTT. Protein: CASSLGHRTDTQYF.

This chain uses TRBV9 with TRBJ2-5; D is ambiguous. CDR3 length equals 11 residues. Germline CDR1 is SGDLS and CDR2 is YYNGEE. The V and J ends lost 5 bases and 2 bases respectively, with 4 bases between them. CDR3 loop: CASSRQETQYF. DNA of the CDR3: TGTGCCAGCAGTAGACAAGAGACCCAGTACTTC.

The V call is TRBV29-1, the J call TRBJ1-2, with D uncertain. V lost 5 bases, J lost 8 bases, and 30 bases lay in between. The length of the CDR3 is 17 residues. Germline CDR1 SQVTM, CDR2 ANQGSEA. The DNA of the CDR3 is TGCAGCGTTTACGGTCTCTCGCTCCTGGGCCGGAAAGACGGCTACACCTTC. Translating gives CSVYGLSLLGRKDGYTF.

There are a few counts of this clone. This chain connects TRBV7-6 to TRBJ2-2; D perhaps matches TRBD2 (5 bases). The length of the CDR3 is 14 residues. Germline values: CDR1 SGHVS, CDR2 FNYEAQ. Trimming removed 5 bases from V and 9 bases from J, with 16 bases in between. This CDR3 reads CASSGGGSRRELFF. The CDR3 DNA is TGTGCCAGCAGCGGTGGCGGGTCCCGAAGGGAGCTGTTTTTT.

The chain recombines TRBV9 with TRBJ2-7, with TRBD1 matching 7 bases. This CDR3 is built from 13 residues. Per germline, CDR1 SGDLS and CDR2 YYNGEE. V gave up 0 bases and J gave up 6 bases; unmatched junction bases: 3. CDR3 sequence: CASSVGPGGEQYF. The CDR3 DNA follows: TGTGCCAGCAGCGTAGGGCCAGGGGGCGAGCAGTACTTC.

The V gene is TRBV27, the J gene TRBJ2-1; D is perhaps TRBD1 (6 bases). Between the trimmed V and J ends, which lost 5 bases and 4 bases, there was a span of 15 bases. Germline V gene sequence: CDR1 MNHEY, CDR2 SMNVEV (reference sequence). The CDR3 runs 15 residues. In nucleotides, the CDR3 is TGTGCCAGCAGTGCAAACAGGGAGTGGTACAATGAGCAGTTCTTC. Translation gives CASSANREWYNEQFF.

The rearrangement uses TRBV9 and TRBJ1-1; TRBD1 is a possible D gene (6 bases). Trimming removed 0 bases at V and 5 bases at J, with 14 bases between. CDR1 is SGDLS, CDR2 YYNGEE, per germline. The CDR3 runs 15 residues. The CDR3 region has the DNA TGTGCCAGCAGCGTAGTTAGTAGGGGGTTTACTGAAGCTTTCTTT. Translated, it gives CASSVVSRGFTEAFF. Full variable domain (remainder filled in from reference TRBV9 and TRBJ1-1): DSGVTQTPKHLITATGQRVTLRCSPRSGDLSVYWYQQSLDQGLQFLIQYYNGEERAKGNILERFSAQQFPDLHSELNLSSLELGDSALYFCASSVVSRGFTEAFFGQGTRLTVV.

The chain joins TRBV11-2 to TRBJ2-7, with 8 nucleotides matching TRBD1. J lost 7 bases, V lost 2 bases, and 10 bases had no gene match. The CDR3 has 15 residues. The germline V gene encodes CDR1 SGHAT and CDR2 FQNNGV. The CDR3 here is CASSLRGQGWGEQYF. CDR3 coding DNA: TGTGCCAGCAGCTTAAGAGGACAGGGTTGGGGGGAGCAGTACTTC. The full variable domain, rest sourced from reference TRBV11-2 and TRBJ2-7, is EAGVAQSPRYKIIEKRQSVAFWCNPISGHATLYWYQQILGQGPKLLIQFQNNGVVDDSQLPKDRFSAERLKGVDSTLKIQPAKLEDSAVYLCASSLRGQGWGEQYFGPGTRLTVT.

J is TRBJ1-1 and V is TRBV6-4; D call uncertain. The length of the CDR3 is 13 residues. From germline, CDR1 is MRHNA and CDR2 SNTAGT. V shed 3 bases and J shed 4 bases, with 9 bases lying between them. CDR3 nucleotide sequence: TGTGCCAGCAGTGAGCGGCCATCCACTGAAGCTTTCTTT. It codes for CASSERPSTEAFF.

The CDR3 loop is CASSLQGFGETQYF. The CDR3 nucleotides read TGCGCCAGCAGCTTACAGGGGTTTGGGGAGACCCAGTACTTC. J is TRBJ2-5 and V is TRBV5-1; 7 positions match TRBD1. V lost 2 bases and J lost 5; bases outside the gene matches: 6. Germline CDR1 is SGHRS and CDR2 is YFSETQ. This CDR3 has 14 amino acids.

The V and J genes are TRBV6-6 and TRBJ1-5, with D perhaps matching TRBD1 (6 bases). The germline V gene has CDR1 MNHNY and CDR2 SVGAGI (reference sequence). The CDR3 consists of 14 residues. V lost 5 bases, J lost 2 bases, and 10 bases lay in between. CDR3 loop: CASSQDRRNQPQHF. In DNA form, the CDR3 reads TGTGCCAGCAGTCAAGACAGGCGCAATCAGCCCCAGCATTTT.

V and J are TRBV30 and TRBJ2-7, with D maybe TRBD2 (6 bases). CDR1 and CDR2 (germline): GTSNPN, SVGIG (reference sequence). The ends were cut back, 1 base at V and 3 bases at J, with 16 bases in the middle. This CDR3 spans 15 amino acids. The CDR3 DNA reads as TGTGCCTGGAGTGCGGGACTCGGAGTGTTCTACGAGCAGTACTTC. Protein product: CAWSAGLGVFYEQYF. The full variable domain, in which reference TRBV30 and TRBJ2-7 provide the parts outside the CDR3, is SQTIHQWPATLVQPVGSPLSLECTVEGTSNPNLYWYRQAAGRGLQLLFYSVGIGQISSEVPQNLSASRPQDRQFILSSKKLLLSDSGFYLCAWSAGLGVFYEQYFGPGTRLTVT.

V and J are TRBV4-1 and TRBJ1-2; D is unclear. Between the trimmed V and J ends, which lost 4 bases and 5 bases, there was a span of 11 bases. This CDR3 has 13 residues. The germline V gene has CDR1 MGHRA and CDR2 YSYEKL. DNA for the CDR3: TGCGCCAGCAGCCGCACCGGGTCGTATGGCTACACCTTC. It encodes CASSRTGSYGYTF.

The genes are TRBV27 and TRBJ2-5; 12 bases fit TRBD2. V was clipped by 4 bases and J by 4 bases; unmatched bases: 10. The CDR3 consists of 17 residues. In germline, CDR1 is MNHEY, CDR2 SMNVEV (reference sequence). CDR3 DNA sequence: TGTGCCAGCAGTTCCCCGGGCCCGGGACTAGCGGGAGAGACCCAGTACTTC. Its protein is CASSSPGPGLAGETQYF.